This T cell receptor beta chain is from a study of a mutant IDH1 vaccine in newly diagnosed glioma. The V and J ends lost 1 base and 6 bases, in that order; junction bases with no gene match: 10. CDR1 is SGHTA, CDR2 FQGNSA, per germline. The CDR3 runs to 16 residues. Assay used: immunoSEQ multiplex PCR; TCRdb lists only in-frame clones, some missing. The table has about 38,000 clones, approximately 78% seen once. Note on this clone: As yet, its antigen is unknown.

Indicated time point: week 5, during vaccination. Every vaccination contained 300 ug of the mutant IDH1 20-mer peptide and was paired with topical imiquimod. Sequenced material: PBMCs, taken from a glioma patient whose treatment included an IDH1 peptide vaccine. The receptor was derived from a man aged 40-49 years with glioma. The chain recombines TRBV7-2 with TRBJ2-7; 9 bases map to TRBD1. The CDR3 region is CASSLDVPGQGGEQYF. The CDR3 DNA sequence: TGTGCCAGCAGCTTAGACGTACCGGGACAGGGAGGCGAGCAGTACTTC.